One and the same sample provided the 7 T cell receptor beta chains below, sequenced in a study of T-cell memory formation after mild COVID-19. TCRdb redid the calling of the 5' RACE reads with MiXCR, one entry per CDR3 protein. There are roughly 200,000 distinct CDR3 sequences in the sample; 16% occur only once, and 2% to 2.5% lies in the top ten. Material: PBMCs or a T cell subset sorted from them (not recorded which). These receptors were taken from an adult woman who had mild COVID-19 (a few samples of this study predate the infection). Cell type and time point are not known.

The genes are TRBV5-1 and TRBJ2-2; D perhaps matches TRBD1 (6 bases). Trimming cost V 2 bases and J 0 bases, with 17 bases left between them. CDR1 and CDR2 (germline): SGHRS, YFSETQ. The CDR3 runs to 18 residues. Written as DNA, the CDR3 is TGCGCCAGCAGCTTTCGGGATTACAGGGTTCCGAACACCGGGGAGCTGTTTTTT. The encoded protein is CASSFRDYRVPNTGELFF.

This clonotype was detected only a few times. The chain links TRBV20-1 to TRBJ2-3; TRBD1 matches 8 bases. V was pared by 8 bases and J by 3 bases, with 7 bases of the junction left unmatched. The length of the CDR3 is 13 residues. Germline values: CDR1 DFQATT, CDR2 SNEGSKA (reference sequence). CDR3 sequence reads: CSSDRAGTDTQYF. For the CDR3, the DNA is TGCAGTTCGGACAGGGCGGGAACAGATACGCAGTATTTT.

This clonotype was detected many times. CDR3 residues: CASSLARIWGPASTDTQYF. DNA for the CDR3: TGTGCCAGCAGCTTAGCTAGGATTTGGGGGCCCGCCAGCACAGATACGCAGTATTTT. The chain has TRBV7-8 and TRBJ2-3; D perhaps matches TRBD1 (6 bases). The CDR3 length is 19 residues. V lost 0 bases and J 0 bases, leaving 19 bases between the germline ends. The germline CDR1 and CDR2 sequences are SGHVS and FQNEAQ.

There are a few counts of this clonotype. The V and J genes are TRBV6-5 and TRBJ1-5, with 7 bases that match TRBD1. Germline CDR1 reads MNHEY; CDR2 reads SVGAGI. The V gene end was trimmed by 5 bases and the J gene end by 16 bases; junction bases not matched to a gene: 14. The length of the CDR3 is 13 residues. The CDR3 nucleotides read TGTGCCAGCAGTCCGACTTACCGGGACAGACAACATTTT. Amino acids: CASSPTYRDRQHF.

This clonotype came up a few times. The genes are TRBV12-3 or TRBV12-4 and TRBJ2-2; D ambiguous. Trimming stripped 5 bases from V and 8 bases from J, with 9 bases between. The CDR3 consists of 12 residues. The CDR3 is CASSVLRGELFF. The DNA for the CDR3 is TGTGCCAGCAGTGTCCTGCGGGGGGAGCTGTTTTTT.

The J gene is TRBJ2-7, the V gene TRBV4-3, with TRBD1 matching 9 bases. The CDR3 spans 16 residues. Per germline, CDR1 LGHNA and CDR2 YSLEER. V shed 0 bases, J shed 2 bases, and the junction held 5 bases outside the gene matches. In DNA, the CDR3 is TGCGCCAGCAGCCAAGATCGGACAGGGGCAACCTACGAGCAGTACTTC. Its protein is CASSQDRTGATYEQYF.

The chain has TRBV18 and TRBJ2-7; 15 bases match TRBD2. This CDR3 has 15 amino acids. Germline CDR1 reads KGHSH; CDR2 reads LQKENI. Trimming took 1 base from V and 7 from J; bases not matched to a gene: 2. CDR3 amino acids: CASSPRTSGRDEQYF. The CDR3 DNA follows: TGTGCCAGCTCACCACGGACTAGCGGGAGGGATGAGCAGTACTTC.